The table lists the clone carrying this T cell receptor (beta chain) with many counts. These data originate in a study of T-cell reconstitution after alpha-beta-depleted transplantation in children. Unique molecular identifiers were incorporated when the TCRbeta library was constructed. TCRdb analysed the PCR reads with MiXCR anew, one entry per CDR3 protein. The repertoire holds roughly 590,000 distinct CDR3 sequences, around 17% seen once, with over 0.95% in the top ten. The V segment lost 2 bases and the J segment 6 bases; nucleotides outside the gene matches: 4. Germline CDR1 and CDR2: SGHTA and FQGTGA. The CDR3 runs 14 residues.

The chain couples TRBV7-3 to TRBJ2-7; 10 bases align to TRBD1. Source: PBMCs from the stem cell graft donor, taken from the stem cell graft. This TCR was recovered from a human donor who donated a stem cell graft to a child with acute myeloid leukemia. CDR3 DNA: TGTGCCAGCAGCTTAGGGACAGGGGATGGCGAGCAGTACTTC. This gives the protein CASSLGTGDGEQYF.